One and the same sample provided the 3 T cell receptor beta chains below, sequenced in a study of blood T cell repertoires in COVID-19. Measured with immunoSEQ multiplex PCR; TCRdb has only the in-frame clones, and not every one. The sample consists of hundreds of thousands of clones, 65% to 90% of them appearing once. The sample consisted of PBMCs or T cells enriched from blood (not recorded which). These receptors came from a man in his forties who had recovered from COVID-19.

The V call is TRBV10-3, the J call TRBJ1-3; D is undetermined. Germline values: CDR1 ENHRY, CDR2 SYGVKD. Trimming stripped 8 bases from V and 0 bases from J, with 11 bases between. The CDR3 sequence is 14 residues long. CDR3 nucleotide sequence: TGTGCCATCGGCCTTCCGGGCTCTGGAAACACCATATATTTT. Translated, it gives CAIGLPGSGNTIYF.

The rearrangement joins TRBV6-5 to TRBJ1-2, with D unresolved. V was pared by 5 bases and J by 2 bases, with 15 bases between. The CDR3 runs 15 residues. Germline-derived CDR1 and CDR2 are MNHEY and SVGAGI. The CDR3 DNA reads as TGTGCCAGCAGTCCCACGTCGGGGAACAACTATGGCTACACCTTC. Translated, it gives CASSPTSGNNYGYTF.

The chain recombines TRBV30 with TRBJ1-5; D may be TRBD1 (5 bases). Trimming took 0 bases from V and 9 from J, leaving 18 bases between them. This CDR3 contains 15 residues. Germline V gene lookup returns CDR1 GTSNPN and CDR2 SVGIG (reference sequence). CDR3 DNA: TGTGCCTGGAGTGTAAGGGGCCAGAGACCCAGGCCCCAGCATTTT. It codes for CAWSVRGQRPRPQHF.